This T cell receptor beta chain was sequenced during a study of quantifying T cell responses using KT2 cells. Across the whole study: TCR alpha and beta constant-region primers primed reverse transcription of RNA.

Findings and limits, study-wide: KT2 sequence counts showed saturation when very many KT2 cells were spiked in. KT2 clone alpha and beta sequence counts scaled linearly with input KT2 cell number.

The cDNA 3' end received a ligated oligonucleotide with a UMI. The first PCR ran 3 to 5 cycles with an equimolar RC1.1 and RC1.2 beta primer mix. TCRdb used MiXCR to reprocess the UMI-ligation and nested PCR reads, holding one entry per CDR3 protein. The top ten clones hold 8.5% to 10% of a sample with around 35,000 distinct CDR3 sequences, approximately 10% of them seen once. This clonotype was detected only a few times. Its target is not known. Germline V gene sequence: CDR1 SQVTM, CDR2 ANQGSEA. The V gene lost 0 bases and the J gene lost 0 bases, with 11 bases spanning the gap. This CDR3 has 15 amino acids.

The sequence derives from a human donor. The chain employs TRBV29-1 and TRBJ1-2; D is uncertain. The specimen was PBMCs spiked with cells of the T cell clone KT2. CDR3 bases: TGCAGCGTTGAAGATCCATTCCTTTCTAACTATGGCTACACCTTC. This sequence encodes CSVEDPFLSNYGYTF. Combining the CDR3 with reference TRBV29-1 and TRBJ1-2 gives the whole variable domain SAVISQKPSRDICQRGTSLTIQCQVDSQVTMMFWYRQQPGQSLTLIATANQGSEATYESGFVIDKFPISRPNLTFSTLTVSNMSPEDSSIYLCSVEDPFLSNYGYTFGSGTRLTVV.